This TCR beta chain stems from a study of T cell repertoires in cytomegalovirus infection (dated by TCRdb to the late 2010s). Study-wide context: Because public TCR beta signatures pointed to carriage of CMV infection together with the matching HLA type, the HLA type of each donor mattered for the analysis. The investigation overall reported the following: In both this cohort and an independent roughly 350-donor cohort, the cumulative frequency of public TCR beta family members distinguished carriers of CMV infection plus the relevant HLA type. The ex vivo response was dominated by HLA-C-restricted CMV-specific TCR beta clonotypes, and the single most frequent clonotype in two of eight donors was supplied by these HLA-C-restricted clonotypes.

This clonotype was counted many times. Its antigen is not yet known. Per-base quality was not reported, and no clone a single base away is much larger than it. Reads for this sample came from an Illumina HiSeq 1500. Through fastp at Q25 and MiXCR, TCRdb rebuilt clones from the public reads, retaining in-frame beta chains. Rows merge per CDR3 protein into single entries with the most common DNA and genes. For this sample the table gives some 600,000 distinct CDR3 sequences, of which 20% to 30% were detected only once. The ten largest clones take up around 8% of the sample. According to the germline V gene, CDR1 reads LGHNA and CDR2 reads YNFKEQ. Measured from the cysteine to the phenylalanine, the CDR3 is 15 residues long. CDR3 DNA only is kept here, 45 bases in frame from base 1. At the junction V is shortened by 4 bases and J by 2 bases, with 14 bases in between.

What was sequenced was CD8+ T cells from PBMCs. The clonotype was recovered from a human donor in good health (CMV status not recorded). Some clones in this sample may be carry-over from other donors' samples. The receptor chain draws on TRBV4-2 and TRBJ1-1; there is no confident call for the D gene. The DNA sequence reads TGTGCCAGCAGCCCGCCGAAAGGTTCAAACACTGAAGCTTTCTTT. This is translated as CASSPPKGSNTEAFF.